This T cell receptor (beta chain) came from a study of OX40 agonist ivuxolimab in advanced cancers. Blood sampling was done at baseline, cycle 4 day 1, and cycle 7 day 1. Details on this clone: No antigen is known for it.

The junction had 2 bases not matched to a gene; V was cut back by 2 bases and J by 2 bases. Germline-derived CDR1 and CDR2 are SGHVS and FQNEAQ. This CDR3 is built from 14 residues. The table came from immunoSEQ multiplex PCR; TCRdb's copy has only in-frame clones and leaves some out. The table lists 73,000 or so clones, 70% to 90% of them singletons. Study findings and constraints: Also showing low normalized T-cell clonal expansion were some of the nonresponders.

The chain joins TRBV7-8 to TRBJ2-5, with 7 bases that match TRBD1. This TCR derives from an adult with an advanced solid tumor such as melanoma, head and neck, liver or kidney cancer. Sample: CD4+ or CD8+ T cells sorted from blood, taken in a trial of the OX40 agonist ivuxolimab. The CDR3 region is CASSLMGQQETQYF. CDR3 in DNA: TGTGCCAGCAGCTTAATGGGACAGCAAGAGACCCAGTACTTC.